These 21 T cell receptor beta chains came from one sample sequenced in a study of metastatic and nonmetastatic thyroid tumors. TCRdb used MiXCR to call clones anew from the PCR reads. Here the sample spans roughly 30,000 clones, 15% to 20% being singletons. Nobody among the patients had been given any treatment before thyroid surgery. The sequenced sample was blood. These receptors all stem from a female donor with papillary thyroid cancer or a benign thyroid nodule (not recorded which). Some clones in this sample may be carry-over from other donors' samples.

The sample holds a few counts of this clone. This may come from a read error, since a much larger clone is one base off. The chain employs TRBV6-1 and TRBJ2-7; TRBD1 is a possible D gene (6 bases). The CDR3 has 15 residues. Germline CDR1 is MNHNS and CDR2 is SASEGT. V was cut by 7 bases and J by 2 bases, with 18 bases left in between. CDR3 loop: CASTDRCFTTYEQYF. The CDR3 coding sequence is TGTGCCAGCACCGACAGGTGCTTTACTACCTACGAGCAGTACTTC.

This clone was picked up many times. This chain joins TRBV6-4 and TRBJ2-3; 12 bases are a match to TRBD2. V lost 0 bases, J lost 1 base, and 5 bases stayed unmatched. The V gene's germline CDR1 is MRHNA and CDR2 SNTAGT. The CDR3 spans 18 residues. The CDR3 reads CASSDSTSGGSGTDTQYF. In nucleotides, the CDR3 is TGTGCCAGCAGTGACTCTACTAGCGGGGGGTCCGGCACAGATACGCAGTATTTT.

In the case of this clone: A junction boundary mismatches the germline segment, possibly from a read error. This chain links TRBV30 with TRBJ1-6; D unresolved. Germline V gives CDR1 GTSNPN, CDR2 SVGIG (reference sequence). CDR3 size: 11 residues. CDR3 sequence reads: CAWSLASKALF. The CDR3 coding sequence is TGTGCCTGGAGTTTAGCGAGTAAAGCTTTATTT.

By sample share, this clone is medium-sized. The J gene is TRBJ2-1, the V gene TRBV7-9; a possible D gene is TRBD1 (5 bases). This CDR3 region has 13 residues. Germline V gene lookup returns CDR1 SEHNR and CDR2 FQNEAQ (reference sequence). The germline V and J ends were trimmed by 3 bases and 5 bases, with 8 bases remaining between them. The CDR3 nucleotides read TGTGCCAGCAGCTTTCCCAGGGACAATGAGCAGTTCTTC. Protein: CASSFPRDNEQFF.

The table lists this clone with many counts. V is TRBV28 and J is TRBJ1-4; D is undetermined. CDR1 is MDHEN, CDR2 SYDVKM, per germline. This CDR3 is 11 amino acids long. Trimming stripped 7 bases from V and 7 bases from J, with 7 bases between. The CDR3: CASNDGEKLFF. The CDR3 nucleotides are TGTGCCAGCAACGACGGTGAAAAACTGTTTTTT.

The V call is TRBV24-1, the J call TRBJ2-1; TRBD2 matches at 9 bases. V shed 6 bases and J 13 bases; nucleotides not matched to a gene: 9. The CDR3 has 13 residues. Germline V CDR1 and CDR2: KGHDR, SFDVKD. The CDR3 spells CATSPLAGKAQFF. CDR3 nucleotide sequence: TGTGCCACCAGTCCGCTAGCGGGAAAAGCACAGTTCTTC.

In this sample, this clone turned up a few times. This rearrangement joins TRBV6-5 to TRBJ2-7; 7 bases are shared with TRBD1. Per the germline V gene, CDR1 is MNHEY and CDR2 is SVGAGI. This CDR3 is 18 amino acids long. J was trimmed by 2 bases and V by 2 bases; bases with no gene match: 15. CDR3 amino acids: CASSYVTGHRGDTYEQYF. DNA of the CDR3: TGTGCCAGCAGTTACGTGACAGGGCACCGAGGGGATACCTACGAGCAGTACTTC.

This clone was detected ten times or more. The chain links TRBV5-1 to TRBJ2-2; 8 nucleotides agree with TRBD1. The CDR3 length is 14 residues. The trim removed 7 bases at V and 7 bases at J, leaving 9 bases unmatched. CDR1 SGHRS and CDR2 YFSETQ come from the germline V gene. CDR3 loop: CASSSRGQIGELFF. For the CDR3, the DNA is TGCGCCAGCTCGTCCAGGGGGCAGATCGGGGAGCTGTTTTTT.

This clone was found many times. This chain connects TRBV5-1 to TRBJ1-6; D possibly corresponds to TRBD1 (6 bases). Germline CDR1 reads SGHRS; CDR2 reads YFSETQ. Between the trimmed V and J ends, which lost 6 bases and 8 bases, there was a span of 18 bases. The CDR3 runs to 15 residues. DNA of the CDR3: TGCGCCAGCAAAAGGGGGGACCTGGGTGATTCACCCCTCCACTTT. This sequence encodes CASKRGDLGDSPLHF.

This clone was counted at least ten times. The rearrangement links TRBV15 to TRBJ2-2, with 7 nucleotides matching TRBD1. Trimming removed 2 bases from V and 6 bases from J; junction bases left unmatched: 6. CDR1 and CDR2 from the germline V gene are LNHNV and YYDKDF (reference sequence). The CDR3 runs 15 residues. CDR3 sequence reads: CATSRNLQGSGELFF. The CDR3 nucleotides read TGTGCCACCAGCAGAAACCTACAGGGGTCCGGGGAGCTGTTTTTT.

This clone was counted many times. The genes are TRBV6-5 and TRBJ2-3, with D possibly called TRBD1 or TRBD2 (6 bases each). V lost 0 bases and J lost 0, with 19 bases in between. Germline V gene data show CDR1 as MNHEY and CDR2 as SVGAGI. CDR3 length: 19 residues. CDR3 region: CASSYSLGGRESSTDTQYF. The CDR3 DNA is TGTGCCAGCAGTTACTCCCTAGGGGGGAGAGAGTCTAGCACAGATACGCAGTATTTT.

This clone was seen repeatedly, ten times or more. V gene TRBV6-1 combines with J gene TRBJ2-4; D not resolved. The CDR3 is 19 residues long. V dropped 2 bases and J dropped 2 bases, with 22 bases sitting between them. Germline values: CDR1 MNHNS, CDR2 SASEGT. The CDR3 DNA reads as TGTGCCAGCAGTGAAATCGTGGGTGGCACAGTTCTGCCCAAAAACATTCAGTACTTC. Translated, it gives CASSEIVGGTVLPKNIQYF.

In this sample, this clone turned up a few times. This clone may be a read error of a much larger clone one base away. The CDR3 DNA reads as TGTGCCAGCAGTTACACACTAGTGGCGAGCTCCTACAATGAGCAGTTCTTC. Translated, it gives CASSYTLVASSYNEQFF. The rearrangement links TRBV6-5 to TRBJ2-1; D possibly corresponds to TRBD2 (5 bases). With 2 bases removed from V and 0 bases from J, the gap between germline ends came to 14 bases. Germline assignment: CDR1 MNHEY and CDR2 SVGAGI. The CDR3 length is 17 residues.

This sequence joins TRBV24-1 and TRBJ2-7; the D gene is possibly TRBD1 (6 bases). Per germline, CDR1 KGHDR and CDR2 SFDVKD. Trimming stripped 9 bases from V and 4 bases from J, with 12 bases between. This CDR3 region has 12 residues. Here the CDR3 DNA reads TGTGCCACCCTTACAGGGATTTACGAGCAGTACTTC. Amino acid sequence: CATLTGIYEQYF.

This clone was picked up many times. This chain uses TRBV11-1 with TRBJ2-2, with 13 bases lining up with TRBD2. The CDR3 spans 17 residues. Trimming removed 5 bases from V and 7 bases from J; junction bases left unmatched: 10. CDR1 and CDR2 (germline): SGHAT, FQDESV (reference sequence). CDR3 region: CASSAGTSGARSGELFF. CDR3 nucleotides: TGTGCCAGCAGCGCCGGGACTAGCGGGGCCCGGAGCGGGGAGCTGTTTTTT. Looking up the rest from reference TRBV11-1 and TRBJ2-2 gives the full variable domain: EAEVAQSPRYKITEKSQAVAFWCDPISGHATLYWYRQILGQGPELLVQFQDESVVDDSQLPKDRFSAERLKGVDSTLKIQPAELGDSAMYLCASSAGTSGARSGELFFGEGSRLTVL.

This clone was counted between two and nine times. J is TRBJ1-2 and V is TRBV12-3 or TRBV12-4, with D tentatively TRBD1 (5 bases). Deletions cut 7 bases from V and 8 bases from J, with 17 bases between. The CDR3 is 13 residues long. DNA of the CDR3: TGTGCCAGCACCCCAACCATCACAGGCGGCTACACCTTC. Its protein is CASTPTITGGYTF.

This clone was recorded at least ten times. V usage is TRBV9 and J usage is TRBJ1-6, with a tentative D call TRBD1 (6 bases). Germline V gives CDR1 SGDLS, CDR2 YYNGEE. The CDR3 is 17 residues long. Trimming removed 0 bases at V and 0 bases at J, with 10 bases between. CDR3 DNA: TGTGCCAGCAGCGTAGAGGGGGGAAGCTCCTATAATTCACCCCTCCACTTT. Translated, it gives CASSVEGGSSYNSPLHF.

This clone was detected ten times or more. The gene calls are TRBV6-2 or TRBV6-3 and TRBJ2-1; D uncertain. The CDR3 has 14 residues. CDR1 is MNHEY and CDR2 is SVGEGT in the germline V gene. The V and J ends lost 0 bases and 5 bases respectively, with 8 bases between them. CDR3 sequence: CASSYSKLNNEQFF. The CDR3 DNA follows: TGTGCCAGCAGTTACTCGAAGCTCAACAATGAGCAGTTCTTC.

This clone was detected many times. The chain employs TRBV2 and TRBJ2-7, with 8 positions matching TRBD2. Germline V lookup: CDR1 SNHLY, CDR2 FYNNEI. Trimming at V came to 4 bases and at J to 4 bases, leaving 9 bases not matched to a gene. The CDR3 totals 15 residues. The CDR3 sequence is CASSAIGRASYEQYF. Here the CDR3 DNA reads TGTGCCAGCAGTGCTATCGGGAGGGCCTCTTACGAGCAGTACTTC.

This clone has at least ten counts. For the CDR3, the DNA is TGTGCCAGCATGCTCTACGAGCAGTACTTC. As protein: CASMLYEQYF. The chain is built from TRBV2 and TRBJ2-7; D ambiguous. This CDR3 region has 10 residues. Germline V CDR1 and CDR2: SNHLY, FYNNEI. V was cut by 7 bases and J by 3 bases, with 4 bases left in between.

The chain carries TRBV4-2 and TRBJ2-7; TRBD2 matches at 7 bases. This CDR3 spans 16 amino acids. The V segment lost 3 bases and the J segment 0 bases; nucleotides outside the gene matches: 8. The germline gives CDR1 LGHNA, CDR2 YNFKEQ. CDR3 sequence: CASSHSSGVSSYEQYF. The DNA of the CDR3 is TGTGCCAGCAGCCATTCGAGCGGGGTGAGCTCCTACGAGCAGTACTTC.